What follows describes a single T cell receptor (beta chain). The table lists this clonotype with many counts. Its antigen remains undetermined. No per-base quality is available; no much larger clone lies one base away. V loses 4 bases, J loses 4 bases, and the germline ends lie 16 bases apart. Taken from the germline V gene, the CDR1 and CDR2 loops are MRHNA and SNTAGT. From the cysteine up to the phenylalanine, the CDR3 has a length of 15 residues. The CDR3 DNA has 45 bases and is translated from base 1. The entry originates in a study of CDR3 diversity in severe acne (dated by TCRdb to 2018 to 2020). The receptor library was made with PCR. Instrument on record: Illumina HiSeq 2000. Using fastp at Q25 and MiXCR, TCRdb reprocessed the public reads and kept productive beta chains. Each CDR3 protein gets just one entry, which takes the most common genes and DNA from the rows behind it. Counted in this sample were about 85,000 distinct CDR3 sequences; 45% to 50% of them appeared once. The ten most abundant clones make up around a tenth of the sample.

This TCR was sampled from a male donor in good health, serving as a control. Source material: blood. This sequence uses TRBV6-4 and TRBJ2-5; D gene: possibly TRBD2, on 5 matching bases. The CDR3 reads CASSASEGSSETQYF. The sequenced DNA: TGTGCCAGCAGTGCCTCCGAGGGTTCCTCAGAGACCCAGTACTTC.